This T cell receptor beta chain originates from a study of CXCR3-negative and CXCR3-positive naive CD8 T cells. Study-wide points: CXCR3-expressing naive cells carried TRB CDR3s more hydrophobic than those of CXCR3-negative naive cells. Naive subsets expressed similar surface CD5; TRB CDR3 features served to infer TCR strength.

Germline CDR1 MNHEY, CDR2 SVGAGI. The CDR3 length is 14 residues. Details on this clonotype: Its antigen is unknown.

Via 5' RACE with UMI labels, TRB cDNA libraries were prepared. Each CDR3 protein gets one entry in TCRdb, which reprocessed the 5' RACE reads and gives no DNA. Its table lists a few thousand distinct CDR3 sequences. Material for sequencing was naive CXCR3- CD8+ T cells from blood. Subset meaning: CD45RO-CCR7+CD27+CD95- naive CD8+ T cells lacking CXCR3 (TNR3-). The TCR sequence derives from a human donor in good health. Some clones in this sample may be carry-over from other donors' samples. This rearrangement joins TRBV6-5 to TRBJ2-1; there is no DNA to check the TCRdb D call of TRBD2. The CDR3 region is CASGSTAGTDEQFF.